Each of the 5 T cell receptor beta chains below was sequenced from the same sample in a study of T-cell reconstitution after alpha-beta-depleted transplantation in children. TCRbeta library preparation incorporated unique molecular identifiers. Each CDR3 protein is one row after TCRdb ran MiXCR on the PCR reads. The data show about 230,000 distinct CDR3 sequences, about 12% seen once. The source material was PBMCs from the stem cell graft donor, sampled from the stem cell graft. These receptors were collected from a human donor who donated a stem cell graft to a child with acute lymphoblastic leukemia.

This clonotype was picked up many times. The V and J genes are TRBV9 and TRBJ2-6; 11 bases map to TRBD2. The CDR3 has 17 residues. Trimming took 3 bases from V and 5 from J; bases not matched to a gene: 7. Germline V gene sequence: CDR1 SGDLS, CDR2 YYNGEE. Here the CDR3 DNA reads TGTGCCAGCAGCGGCCTAGCGGGGGGAAAAAGGGCCAACGTCCTGACTTTC. It is translated as CASSGLAGGKRANVLTF.

This clonotype showed up many times. The chain has TRBV12-3 or TRBV12-4 and TRBJ1-2; 7 bases match TRBD1. Trimming cost V 6 bases and J 5 bases; bases outside gene matches: 9. CDR3 size: 14 residues. CDR3 nucleotides: TGTGCCAGCAGACCCGCAGGGGGTTCTTATGGCTACACCTTC. It encodes CASRPAGGSYGYTF.

A remark on this clonotype: A much larger clone sits a single nucleotide away, making a read error possible. The V and J genes are TRBV10-3 and TRBJ2-7; D perhaps matches TRBD1 (6 bases). Germline CDR1 reads ENHRY; CDR2 reads SYGVKD. CDR3 length equals 14 residues. CDR3 sequence: CAISETRGSYDQYF. In DNA form, the CDR3 reads TGTGCCATCAGTGAGACCAGGGGCTCCTACGACCAGTACTTC.

The genes are TRBV18 and TRBJ2-3, with TRBD1 matching over 7 bases. V lost 2 bases and J lost 2; bases outside the gene matches: 4. The germline gives CDR1 KGHSH, CDR2 LQKENI. CDR3 size: 15 residues. The CDR3 here is CASSPETGFTDTQYF. Here the CDR3 DNA reads TGTGCCAGCTCACCAGAGACAGGGTTCACAGATACGCAGTATTTT.

The chain is built from TRBV20-1 and TRBJ2-1; 8 nucleotides agree with TRBD2. V trimming: 3 bases; J trimming: 10 bases; junction bases outside the gene matches: 11. Looked up from germline, CDR1 is DFQATT and CDR2 is SNEGSKA (reference sequence). This CDR3 region has 14 residues. The CDR3 spells CSASLQRGSSEQFF. The CDR3 region has the DNA TGCAGTGCTAGTCTCCAGCGGGGGTCGTCCGAGCAGTTCTTC.